One sample yielded the 21 T cell receptor beta chains listed below, sequenced in a study of blood T cell repertoires in COVID-19. TCRdb's copy holds only in-frame clones and misses some; the assay was immunoSEQ multiplex PCR. The repertoire includes almost 250,000 clones, roughly 89% of them detected once, and around 4% sits in the top ten. The sample taken for sequencing was PBMCs or T cells enriched from blood (not recorded which). These receptors were collected from a woman in her 30s who had recovered from COVID-19.

V gene TRBV5-1 combines with J gene TRBJ2-7, with 7 nucleotides matching TRBD1. The CDR3 contains 15 residues. In germline, CDR1 is SGHRS, CDR2 YFSETQ. Germline trimming cut 3 bases from V and 0 bases from J; bases unmatched to any gene: 6. DNA for the CDR3: TGCGCCAGCAGCTCTCTACCAGGGGGCTCCTACGAGCAGTACTTC. This gives the protein CASSSLPGGSYEQYF.

This clone was seen more than once but under ten times. CDR3 nucleotides: TGTGCCAGCAGCTCCGGGACAGTCTATGGCTACACCTTC. It translates to CASSSGTVYGYTF. The chain uses TRBV7-2 and TRBJ1-2; 7 bases are a match to TRBD1. CDR1 and CDR2 from the germline V gene are SGHTA and FQGNSA. The ends lost 4 bases at V and 4 bases at J; junction bases unmatched: 3. The CDR3 has 13 residues.

The J gene is TRBJ1-1, the V gene TRBV10-3; TRBD1 agrees at 7 bases. J lost 0 bases, V lost 4 bases, and 8 bases had no gene match. The CDR3 contains 16 residues. Germline V gene data show CDR1 as ENHRY and CDR2 as SYGVKD. This CDR3 reads CAISAGQEKMNTEAFF. As DNA, the CDR3 is TGTGCCATCAGTGCAGGACAGGAAAAAATGAACACTGAAGCTTTCTTT.

This sequence joins TRBV7-3 and TRBJ2-7; 8 nucleotides agree with TRBD1. The CDR3 spans 15 residues. V was clipped by 2 bases and J by 2 bases; unmatched bases: 5. From germline, CDR1 is SGHTA and CDR2 FQGTGA. For the CDR3, the DNA is TGTGCCAGCAGCTTACTGACAGGGGAAACCTACGAGCAGTACTTC. This encodes CASSLLTGETYEQYF.

The genes are TRBV9 and TRBJ1-1; weak D call: TRBD1 (6 bases). The CDR3 loop spans 14 amino acids. The germline CDR1 and CDR2 sequences are SGDLS and YYNGEE. V was clipped by 4 bases and J by 1 base, with 11 bases between them. CDR3 DNA: TGTGCCAGCAGCCGGGACACCTGGAACACTGAAGCTTTCTTT. Amino acids: CASSRDTWNTEAFF.

The chain links TRBV29-1 to TRBJ2-3; TRBD1 agrees at 7 bases. Germline V gene lookup returns CDR1 SQVTM and CDR2 ANQGSEA. V was clipped by 4 bases and J by 0 bases; unmatched bases: 4. CDR3 length: 14 residues. The CDR3 coding sequence is TGCAGCGTTGGAACGGGACAGAGCACAGATACGCAGTATTTT. Translated: CSVGTGQSTDTQYF.

Written as DNA, the CDR3 is TGTGCCACCAGTGATTTCCGGGCTAGACAGGGACGTGGCTACACCTTC. Its translation is CATSDFRARQGRGYTF. The chain has TRBV24-1 and TRBJ1-2; TRBD1 aligns across 7 bases. V lost 1 base and J lost 7; bases outside the gene matches: 11. The germline V gene encodes CDR1 KGHDR and CDR2 SFDVKD. There are 16 residues in the CDR3.

The chain employs TRBV18 and TRBJ2-2, with D possibly being TRBD1 (5 bases). Trimming removed 0 bases from V and 7 bases from J, with 15 bases in between. CDR1 and CDR2 (germline): KGHSH, LQKENI. There are 16 residues in the CDR3. Here the CDR3 DNA reads TGTGCCAGCTCACCACCGGTGGAAGGGGTTCACGGGGAGCTGTTTTTT. Protein product: CASSPPVEGVHGELFF.

This sequence joins TRBV19 and TRBJ2-4; 7 bases fit TRBD1. Germline values: CDR1 LNHDA, CDR2 SQIVND (reference sequence). The CDR3 has 13 residues. V dropped 3 bases and J dropped 8; count of bases not matched to a gene: 4. The CDR3 sequence: CASSMNRGDIQYF. The CDR3 DNA is TGTGCCAGTAGTATGAACAGGGGAGACATTCAGTACTTC.

V usage is TRBV4-1 and J usage is TRBJ2-4; D may be TRBD1 (6 bases). With 4 bases removed from V and 0 bases from J, the gap between germline ends came to 19 bases. Looked up from germline, CDR1 is MGHRA and CDR2 is YSYEKL. CDR3 size: 18 residues. The CDR3 loop is CASSPRRDRQLAKNIQYF. Here the CDR3 DNA reads TGCGCCAGCAGCCCGAGGCGAGACAGGCAATTAGCCAAAAACATTCAGTACTTC.

The J gene is TRBJ1-1, the V gene TRBV6-1; D gene ambiguous. There are 13 residues in the CDR3. V was shortened by 2 bases and J by 0 bases, with 4 bases between the two germline ends. In germline, CDR1 is MNHNS, CDR2 SASEGT. The CDR3 DNA follows: TGTGCCAGCAGTGAAACTCTGAACACTGAAGCTTTCTTT. Amino acids: CASSETLNTEAFF.

The genes are TRBV27 and TRBJ1-2; possibly TRBD1 for D (5 bases). V lost 2 bases, J lost 3 bases, and 10 bases lay in between. Germline V gives CDR1 MNHEY, CDR2 SMNVEV (reference sequence). The length of the CDR3 is 14 residues. The CDR3 protein is CASSLGGGYYGYTF. The CDR3 DNA is TGTGCCAGCAGTTTAGGGGGGGGTTACTATGGCTACACCTTC.

V and J are TRBV2 and TRBJ1-1, with D possibly TRBD1 on 5 matching bases. This CDR3 comprises 13 residues. V gave up 4 bases and J gave up 3 bases, with 9 bases separating them. The germline V gene has CDR1 SNHLY and CDR2 FYNNEI. The CDR3, as DNA: TGTGCCAGCAGTGGACAGAAATACACTGAAGCTTTCTTT. This codes for CASSGQKYTEAFF.

V usage is TRBV19 and J usage is TRBJ2-1; perhaps TRBD2 as D (6 bases). This CDR3 has 14 amino acids. Germline V CDR1 and CDR2: LNHDA, SQIVND (reference sequence). Trimming stripped 7 bases from V and 5 bases from J, with 15 bases between. The CDR3 nucleotides are TGTGCCAGTACCTCAAACGGGGGAAACAATGAGCAGTTCTTC. It is translated as CASTSNGGNNEQFF.

This chain joins TRBV20-1 and TRBJ1-4; D call uncertain. Trimming stripped 6 bases from V and 8 bases from J, with 10 bases between. The CDR3 consists of 11 residues. Germline CDR1 and CDR2: DFQATT and SNEGSKA (reference sequence). For the CDR3, the DNA is TGCAGTGCCGACGGAGAAGAAAAACTGTTTTTT. It encodes CSADGEEKLFF.

In its sample, this clone was seen a few times. The chain has TRBV6-4 and TRBJ2-6, with no clear D. The V gene's germline CDR1 is MRHNA and CDR2 SNTAGT. This CDR3 has 14 residues. Trimming stripped 6 bases from V and 4 bases from J, with 10 bases between. The CDR3 nucleotides are TGTGCCAGCAGCCCTTTCCAGGGGGCCAACGTCCTGACTTTC. It translates to CASSPFQGANVLTF.

V and J are TRBV4-2 and TRBJ1-4; D is unresolved. CDR1 is LGHNA and CDR2 is YNFKEQ in the germline V gene. The CDR3 spans 15 residues. Trimming stripped 0 bases from V and 0 bases from J, with 5 bases between. CDR3 nucleotides: TGTGCCAGCAGCCAAGAACTTTCAACTAATGAAAAACTGTTTTTT. Amino acids: CASSQELSTNEKLFF.

The chain employs TRBV24-1 and TRBJ2-5; 8 nucleotides match TRBD2. CDR3 length equals 16 residues. In germline, CDR1 is KGHDR, CDR2 SFDVKD. V lost 7 bases to trimming and J lost 2 bases; unmatched junction nucleotides: 11. Written as DNA, the CDR3 is TGTGCCACCAGAGACACCGGGACTAGGGGGCAAGAGACCCAGTACTTC. It specifies CATRDTGTRGQETQYF.

The chain carries TRBV27 and TRBJ1-1; no clear D. Per germline, CDR1 MNHEY and CDR2 SMNVEV (reference sequence). This CDR3 has 15 residues. Trimming removed 2 bases at V and 3 bases at J, with 13 bases between. The CDR3 DNA reads TGTGCCAGCAGTTTAGTATACACCCAAGACACTGAAGCTTTCTTT. This gives the protein CASSLVYTQDTEAFF.

V gene TRBV4-3 combines with J gene TRBJ2-3, with 8 bases identical to TRBD1. Germline V gene data show CDR1 as LGHNA and CDR2 as YSLEER. This CDR3 region has 14 residues. With V trimmed by 6 bases and J by 2 bases, 4 bases remained unmatched. CDR3 bases: TGCGCCAGCAGAGACAGGGGTCCCACAGATACGCAGTATTTT. Its protein product is CASRDRGPTDTQYF.

This clone was found a few times. V and J are TRBV4-2 and TRBJ1-6; possible D gene TRBD1, 6 bases. V gave up 2 bases and J gave up 11 bases, with 10 bases separating them. Germline-derived CDR1 and CDR2 are LGHNA and YNFKEQ. CDR3 length equals 13 residues. CDR3 in DNA: TGTGCCAGCAGCCAACAAACAGGGACACCCCTCCACTTT. The encoded protein is CASSQQTGTPLHF.